What follows are 14 T cell receptor beta chains derived from one specimen sequenced in a study of response to subunit inactivated influenza vaccine. In TCRdb, the RT-PCR reads were re-called with MiXCR into one record per CDR3 protein. The table records over 150,000 distinct CDR3 sequences, approximately 12% of them present only once. The sequencing here drew on CD8+ T cells sorted from PBMCs, taken 23 months after vaccination. The receptors here all came from a man between 50 and 70 years old who received an inactivated influenza vaccine.

This chain connects TRBV5-5 to TRBJ2-7; possibly TRBD1 for D (5 bases). Trimming removed 2 bases from V and 0 bases from J, with 9 bases in between. Germline-derived CDR1 and CDR2 are SGHKS and YYEKEE (reference sequence). This CDR3 has 14 residues. The CDR3 spells CASSLDSFSYEQYF. The CDR3 nucleotides are TGTGCCAGCAGCTTAGACAGCTTCTCCTACGAGCAGTACTTC.

The sample holds a few counts of this clonotype. V is TRBV28 and J is TRBJ1-3; no definite D call. The CDR3 consists of 15 residues. Trimming left V 1 base short and J 0 bases short, with 7 bases between. Per the germline V gene, CDR1 is MDHEN and CDR2 is SYDVKM. The CDR3 loop is CASSLYGRSGNTIYF. The CDR3 DNA reads TGTGCCAGCAGTTTATATGGTCGCTCTGGAAACACCATATATTTT.

The chain uses TRBV27 and TRBJ2-7; 7 bases line up with TRBD2. The CDR3 is made up of 15 amino acids. After removal of 2 bases from V and 3 bases from J, the junction contained 7 bases not matched to a gene. Germline V gene sequence: CDR1 MNHEY, CDR2 SMNVEV (reference sequence). This CDR3 reads CASSLDPGGSYEQYF. The CDR3, as DNA: TGTGCCAGCAGTTTAGACCCCGGGGGGAGCTACGAGCAGTACTTC.

This clonotype was recorded many times. The rearrangement uses TRBV2 and TRBJ2-7; D gene unclear. This CDR3 comprises 11 residues. Between the trimmed V and J ends, which lost 5 bases and 6 bases, there was a span of 8 bases. CDR1 SNHLY and CDR2 FYNNEI come from the germline V gene. For the CDR3, the DNA is TGTGCCAGCAGTTTCGGAACCGAGCAGTACTTC. Its translation is CASSFGTEQYF.

The chain uses TRBV6-2 or TRBV6-3 and TRBJ2-7; 8 bases are a match to TRBD1. The J segment lost 0 bases and the V segment lost 6 bases, leaving 7 bases of the junction unmatched. The CDR3 contains 15 residues. The germline gives CDR1 MNHEY, CDR2 SVGEGT. The DNA for the CDR3 is TGTGCCAGCAGCGACCTCGGGACAGGCTCCTACGAGCAGTACTTC. This gives the protein CASSDLGTGSYEQYF.

Many counts were recorded for this clonotype. The V and J genes are TRBV11-2 and TRBJ2-3; TRBD1 agrees at 9 bases. The junction had 20 bases not matched to a gene; V was cut back by 5 bases and J by 2 bases. CDR1 SGHAT and CDR2 FQNNGV come from the germline V gene. The CDR3 covers 20 residues. For the CDR3, the DNA is TGTGCCAGCAGCACCTTACAGGGGGCGTCAAACATAGTCCCCACAGATACGCAGTATTTT. Its protein product is CASSTLQGASNIVPTDTQYF.

The table lists this clonotype with a few counts. The chain uses TRBV28 and TRBJ1-1; possible D gene TRBD1, 5 bases. Trimming cost V 2 bases and J 2 bases, with 9 bases left between them. The germline CDR1 and CDR2 sequences are MDHEN and SYDVKM. This CDR3 is 14 amino acids long. The CDR3 sequence is CASSLTGDNTEAFF. DNA for the CDR3: TGTGCCAGCAGTTTAACAGGCGACAACACTGAAGCTTTCTTT.

This clonotype was recorded many times. CDR3 nucleotides: TGTGCCAGCAGCCAAGTCACATCCCTTGATACGCAGTATTTT. Residues: CASSQVTSLDTQYF. The J gene is TRBJ2-3, the V gene TRBV3-1; D is undetermined. Germline CDR1 LGHDT, CDR2 YNNKEL (reference sequence). This CDR3 contains 14 residues. V lost 1 base to trimming and J lost 6 bases, with 11 bases between them.

This clonotype was seen a few times. The rearrangement uses TRBV4-1 and TRBJ2-5, with D tentatively TRBD1 or TRBD2 (6 bases each). Between the trimmed V and J ends, which lost 5 bases and 4 bases, there was a span of 14 bases. The CDR3 totals 14 residues. Germline-derived CDR1 and CDR2 are MGHRA and YSYEKL. The CDR3 region is CASSRGASTETQYF. In DNA, the CDR3 is TGCGCCAGCAGCAGGGGGGCCAGCACAGAGACCCAGTACTTC.

This clonotype was found a few times. CDR3 in DNA: TGTGCCAGCAGCTTGACCCCCTCCTACGAGCAGTACTTC. Translating gives CASSLTPSYEQYF. The chain links TRBV5-6 to TRBJ2-7; no reliable D call. Germline V gene lookup returns CDR1 SGHDT and CDR2 YYEEEE. V gave up 1 base and J gave up 0 bases, with 5 bases separating them. This CDR3 contains 13 residues.

The V and J genes are TRBV6-4 and TRBJ2-1, with D unresolved. Trimming pared 0 bases from V and 8 bases from J, leaving 8 bases between. CDR1 and CDR2 (germline): MRHNA, SNTAGT. CDR3 length: 13 residues. CDR3 coding DNA: TGTGCCAGCAGTGACTCTGAGCGCGATGAGCAGTTCTTC. Its translation is CASSDSERDEQFF.

The sample holds a few counts of this clonotype. The chain joins TRBV28 to TRBJ2-7, with 9 bases that match TRBD1. Germline trimming cut 3 bases from V and 3 bases from J; bases unmatched to any gene: 9. The CDR3 is 16 residues long. Looked up from germline, CDR1 is MDHEN and CDR2 is SYDVKM. CDR3: CASSFHPRQGGYEQYF. In nucleotides, the CDR3 is TGTGCCAGCAGTTTTCATCCCCGACAGGGGGGCTACGAGCAGTACTTC.

The chain employs TRBV4-2 and TRBJ2-2; D possibly corresponds to TRBD2 (6 bases). V was shortened by 6 bases and J by 2 bases, with 10 bases between the two germline ends. This CDR3 has 14 amino acids. Germline V gene data show CDR1 as LGHNA and CDR2 as YNFKEQ. CDR3 bases: TGTGCCAGCAGGGGGACTGAAAACACCGGGGAGCTGTTTTTT. This encodes CASRGTENTGELFF.

This clonotype showed up many times. J is TRBJ2-5 and V is TRBV9; D gene ambiguous. In germline, CDR1 is SGDLS, CDR2 YYNGEE. The germline V and J ends were trimmed by 4 bases and 1 base, with 11 bases remaining between them. This CDR3 is built from 14 residues. The DNA for the CDR3 is TGTGCCAGCAGCCCCTATGGACCCCAAGAGACCCAGTACTTC. Its translation is CASSPYGPQETQYF. The entire variable domain, with the rest obtained from reference TRBV9 and TRBJ2-5, is as follows: DSGVTQTPKHLITATGQRVTLRCSPRSGDLSVYWYQQSLDQGLQFLIQYYNGEERAKGNILERFSAQQFPDLHSELNLSSLELGDSALYFCASSPYGPQETQYFGPGTRLLVL.